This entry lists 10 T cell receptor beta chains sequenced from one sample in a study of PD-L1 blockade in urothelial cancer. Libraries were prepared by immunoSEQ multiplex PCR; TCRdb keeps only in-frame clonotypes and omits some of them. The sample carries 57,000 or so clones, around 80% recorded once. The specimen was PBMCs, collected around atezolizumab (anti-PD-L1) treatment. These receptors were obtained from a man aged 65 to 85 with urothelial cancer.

In DNA form, the CDR3 reads TGTGCCAGCAGCCTATCGACTAGCGGGAGGCGGCCCGAAGAGACCCAGTACTTC. As protein: CASSLSTSGRRPEETQYF. V gene TRBV11-2 combines with J gene TRBJ2-5; 13 nucleotides line up with TRBD2. J lost 3 bases, V lost 5 bases, and 12 bases had no gene match. The CDR3 spans 18 residues. Germline loops: CDR1 SGHAT, CDR2 FQNNGV.

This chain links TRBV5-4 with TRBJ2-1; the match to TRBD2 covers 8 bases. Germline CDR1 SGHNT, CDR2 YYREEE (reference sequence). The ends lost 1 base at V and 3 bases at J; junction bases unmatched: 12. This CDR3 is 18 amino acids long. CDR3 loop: CASSLTSGQAHLYNEQFF. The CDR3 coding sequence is TGTGCCAGCAGCTTGACTAGCGGTCAAGCCCATCTCTACAATGAGCAGTTCTTC.

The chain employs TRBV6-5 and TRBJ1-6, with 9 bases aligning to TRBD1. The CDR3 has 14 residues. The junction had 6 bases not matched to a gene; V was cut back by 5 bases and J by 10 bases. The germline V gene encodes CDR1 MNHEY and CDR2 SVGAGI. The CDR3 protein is CASSTGTGWSPLHF. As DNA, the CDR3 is TGTGCCAGCAGTACCGGGACAGGGTGGTCACCCCTCCACTTT.

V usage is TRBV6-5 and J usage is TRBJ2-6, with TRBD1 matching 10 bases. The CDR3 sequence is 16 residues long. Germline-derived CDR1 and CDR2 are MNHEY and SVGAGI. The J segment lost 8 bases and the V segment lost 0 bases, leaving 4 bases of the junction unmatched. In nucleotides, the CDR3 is TGTGCCAGCAGTTACTCCCGGGACAGGGGTACCAACGTCCTGACTTTC. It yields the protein CASSYSRDRGTNVLTF.

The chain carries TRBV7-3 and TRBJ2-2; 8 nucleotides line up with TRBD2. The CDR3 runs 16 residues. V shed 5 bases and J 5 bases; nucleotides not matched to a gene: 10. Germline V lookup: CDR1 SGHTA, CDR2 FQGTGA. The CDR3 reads CASSISGTRGTGELFF. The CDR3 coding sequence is TGTGCCAGCAGCATATCCGGGACTAGGGGTACCGGGGAGCTGTTTTTT.

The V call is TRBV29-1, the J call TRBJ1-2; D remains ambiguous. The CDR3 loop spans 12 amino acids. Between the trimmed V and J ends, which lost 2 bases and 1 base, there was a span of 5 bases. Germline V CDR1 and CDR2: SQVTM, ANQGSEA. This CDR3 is CSVEQDNYGYTF. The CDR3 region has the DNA TGCAGCGTTGAACAGGATAACTATGGCTACACCTTC. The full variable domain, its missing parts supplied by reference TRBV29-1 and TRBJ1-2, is SAVISQKPSRDICQRGTSLTIQCQVDSQVTMMFWYRQQPGQSLTLIATANQGSEATYESGFVIDKFPISRPNLTFSTLTVSNMSPEDSSIYLCSVEQDNYGYTFGSGTRLTVV.

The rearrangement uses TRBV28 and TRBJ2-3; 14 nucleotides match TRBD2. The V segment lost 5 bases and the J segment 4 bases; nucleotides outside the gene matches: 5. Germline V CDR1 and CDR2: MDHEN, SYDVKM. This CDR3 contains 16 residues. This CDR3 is CASSLPTSGRADTQYF. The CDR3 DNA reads TGTGCCAGCAGTCTACCGACTAGCGGGAGGGCAGATACGCAGTATTTT.

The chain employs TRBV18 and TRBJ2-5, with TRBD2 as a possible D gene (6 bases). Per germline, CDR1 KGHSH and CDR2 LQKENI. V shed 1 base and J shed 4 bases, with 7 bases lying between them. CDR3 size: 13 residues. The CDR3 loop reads CASSPRAGETQYF. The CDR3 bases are TGTGCCAGCTCACCACGAGCGGGAGAGACCCAGTACTTC. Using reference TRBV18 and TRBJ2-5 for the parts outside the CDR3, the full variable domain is NAGVMQNPRHLVRRRGQEARLRCSPMKGHSHVYWYRQLPEEGLKFMVYLQKENIIDESGMPKERFSAEFPKEGPSILRIQQVVRGDSAAYFCASSPRAGETQYFGPGTRLLVL.

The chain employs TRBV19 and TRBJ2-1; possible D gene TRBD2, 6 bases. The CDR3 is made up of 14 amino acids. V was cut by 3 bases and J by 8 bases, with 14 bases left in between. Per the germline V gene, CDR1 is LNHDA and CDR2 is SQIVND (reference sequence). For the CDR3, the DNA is TGTGCCAGTAGTATCCTAGCGCCTATAGATGAGCAGTTCTTC. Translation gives CASSILAPIDEQFF.

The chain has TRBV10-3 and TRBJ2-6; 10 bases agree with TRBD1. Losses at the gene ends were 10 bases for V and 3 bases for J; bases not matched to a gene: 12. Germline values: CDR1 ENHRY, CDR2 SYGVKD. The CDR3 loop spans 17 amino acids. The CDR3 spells CATQPGQGIGGANVLTF. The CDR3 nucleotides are TGTGCCACGCAACCGGGACAGGGGATTGGTGGGGCCAACGTCCTGACTTTC.